This TCR beta chain was recorded in a study of T cell responses to AZD1222 COVID-19 vaccine. The germline V gene encodes CDR1 GTSNPN and CDR2 SVGIG (reference sequence). V was pared by 6 bases and J by 2 bases, with 4 bases of the junction left unmatched. This CDR3 region has 13 residues. As regards this clone: Its target is not known.

Data came from immunoSEQ multiplex PCR; TCRdb stores just in-frame clones and leaves some out. The sample lists 150,000 or so clones; 85% to 90% were seen once. Notes on the study in general: Only a handful of AZD1222 recipients, more than five in all, had baseline seropositivity. Spike-specific TCR breadth and depth rose after two AZD1222 doses. After the peak T cell response, and only then, were repertoires sampled. Donor demographics were predominantly white British with a female majority; clonal diversity may be underestimated.

This clonotype was sampled from an adult who received the MenACWY meningococcal vaccine as a control. The sample consisted of peripheral blood, taken 28 days after the second dose of the MenACWY control vaccine. V gene TRBV30 combines with J gene TRBJ1-3, with 7 bases that match TRBD1. CDR3 amino acids: CACSGTAGNTIYF. CDR3 nucleotides: TGTGCCTGTTCCGGGACAGCTGGAAACACCATATATTTT.